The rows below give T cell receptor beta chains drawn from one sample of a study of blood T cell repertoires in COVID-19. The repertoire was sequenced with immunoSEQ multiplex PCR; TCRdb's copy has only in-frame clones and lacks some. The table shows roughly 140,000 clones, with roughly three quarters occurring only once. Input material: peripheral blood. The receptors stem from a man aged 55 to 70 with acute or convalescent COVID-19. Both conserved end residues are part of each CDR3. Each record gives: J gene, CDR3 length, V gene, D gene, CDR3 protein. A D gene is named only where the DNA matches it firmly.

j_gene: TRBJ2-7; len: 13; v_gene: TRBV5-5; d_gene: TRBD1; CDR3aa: CASSDRGGGEQYF
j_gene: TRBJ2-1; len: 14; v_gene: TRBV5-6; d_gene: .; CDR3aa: CASSLGLLVYEQFF
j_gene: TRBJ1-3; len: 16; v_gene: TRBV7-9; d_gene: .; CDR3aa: CASSLGRTVLGNTIYF
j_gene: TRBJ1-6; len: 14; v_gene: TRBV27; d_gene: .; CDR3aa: CASSLFVNNSPLHF
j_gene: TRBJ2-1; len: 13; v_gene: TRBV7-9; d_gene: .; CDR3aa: CASSPPLGNEQFF
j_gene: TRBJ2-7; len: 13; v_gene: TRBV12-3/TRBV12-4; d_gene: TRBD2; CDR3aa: CASSPGLGYEQYF
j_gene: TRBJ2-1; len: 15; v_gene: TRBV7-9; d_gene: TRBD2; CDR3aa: CASSQTPGGPYEQFF
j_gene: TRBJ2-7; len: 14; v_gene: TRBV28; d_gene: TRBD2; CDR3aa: CASTLSGRVSEQYF
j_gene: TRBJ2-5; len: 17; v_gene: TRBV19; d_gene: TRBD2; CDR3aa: CASTGGGLAGERETQYF
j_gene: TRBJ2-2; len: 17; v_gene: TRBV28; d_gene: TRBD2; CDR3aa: CASSPPSGGRNTGELFF
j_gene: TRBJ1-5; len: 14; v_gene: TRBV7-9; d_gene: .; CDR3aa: CASSLAQGNQPQHF
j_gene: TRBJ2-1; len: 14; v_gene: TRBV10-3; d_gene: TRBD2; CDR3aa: CAISAIAGNNEQFF
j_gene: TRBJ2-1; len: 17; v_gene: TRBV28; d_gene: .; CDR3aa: CASSFFTTSRSYNEQFF
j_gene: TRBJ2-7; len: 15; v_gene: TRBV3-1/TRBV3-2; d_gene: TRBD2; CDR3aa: CASSQATSGSYEQYF
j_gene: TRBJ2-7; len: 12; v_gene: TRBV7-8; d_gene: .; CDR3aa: CASSAAGYEQYF
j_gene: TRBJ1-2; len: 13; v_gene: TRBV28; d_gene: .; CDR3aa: CASGGGNYYGYTF
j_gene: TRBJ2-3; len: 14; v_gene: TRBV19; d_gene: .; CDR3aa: CASMSKGDTDTQYF
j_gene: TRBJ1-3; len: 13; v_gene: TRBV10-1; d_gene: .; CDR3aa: CASQQGSGNTIYF
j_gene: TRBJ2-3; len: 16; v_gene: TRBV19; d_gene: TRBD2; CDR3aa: CASSIFSGETTDTQYF
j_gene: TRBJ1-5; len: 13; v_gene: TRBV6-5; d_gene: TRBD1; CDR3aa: CASMTGGRQPQHF
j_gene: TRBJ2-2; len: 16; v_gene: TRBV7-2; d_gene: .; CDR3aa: CASSQPQGTNTGELFF
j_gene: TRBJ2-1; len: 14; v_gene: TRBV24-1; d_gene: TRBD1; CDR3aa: CATSGTGGRDEQFF
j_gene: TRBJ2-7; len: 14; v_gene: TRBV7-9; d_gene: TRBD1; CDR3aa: CASSSGTGDYEQYF
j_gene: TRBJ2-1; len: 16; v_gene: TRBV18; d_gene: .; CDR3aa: CASSKMSGGNPREQFF
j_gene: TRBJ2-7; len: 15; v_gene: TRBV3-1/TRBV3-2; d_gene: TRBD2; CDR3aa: CASSQVRTSSGEQYF
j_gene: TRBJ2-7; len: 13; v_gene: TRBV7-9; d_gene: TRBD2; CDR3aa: CASSPGGPSGQYF
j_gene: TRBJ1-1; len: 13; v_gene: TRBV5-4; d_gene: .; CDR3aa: CASSHQAGTEAFF
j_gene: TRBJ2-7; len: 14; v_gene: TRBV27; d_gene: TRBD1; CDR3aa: CASSLTRTGYEQYF
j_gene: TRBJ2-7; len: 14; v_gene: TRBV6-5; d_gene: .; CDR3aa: CASSKPGQSSEQYF
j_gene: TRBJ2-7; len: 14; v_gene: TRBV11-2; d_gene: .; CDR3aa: CASSLDGRYYEQYF
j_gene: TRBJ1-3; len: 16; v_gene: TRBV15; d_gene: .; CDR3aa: CATSISFDRLGNTIYF
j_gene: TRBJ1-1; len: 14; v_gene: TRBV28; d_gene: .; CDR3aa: CASSFLAENTEAFF
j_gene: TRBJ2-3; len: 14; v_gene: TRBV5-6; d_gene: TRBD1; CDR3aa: CASSRTGGEYTQYF
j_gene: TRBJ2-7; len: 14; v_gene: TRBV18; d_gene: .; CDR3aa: CASSPPGVSYEQYF
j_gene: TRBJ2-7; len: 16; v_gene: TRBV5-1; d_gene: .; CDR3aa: CASSFGHGKMSYEQYF
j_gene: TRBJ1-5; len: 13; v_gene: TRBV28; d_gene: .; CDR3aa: CASSLDGAQPQHF
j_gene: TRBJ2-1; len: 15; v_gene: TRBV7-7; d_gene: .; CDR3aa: CASSPHRVGYNEQFF
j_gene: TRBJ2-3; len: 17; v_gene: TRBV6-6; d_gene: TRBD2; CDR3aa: CASSRQLGLDEADTQYF
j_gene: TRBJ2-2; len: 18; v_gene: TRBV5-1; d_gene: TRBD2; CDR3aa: CASSLAPTSGTNTGELFF
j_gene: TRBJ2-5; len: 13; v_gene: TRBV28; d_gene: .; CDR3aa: CASKSRAQETQYF
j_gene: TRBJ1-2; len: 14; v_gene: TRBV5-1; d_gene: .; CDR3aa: CASSPGRGVYGYTF